This T cell receptor (delta chain) was retrieved from a study of gamma-delta chains in newborns, infants, children. By proportion, this clone is large. The sample has other DNA sequences that encode this CDR3 too. TCRdb fed the reads to CATT. The repertoire holds several thousand delta-chain clones, with under 5% as singletons. The ends lost 0 bases at V and 2 bases at J; junction bases unmatched: 10. Germline V gives CDR1 TSWWSYY, CDR2 QGS. This CDR3 region has 19 residues. Input material: blood. This TCR was recovered from a child who was a newborn, infant or young child, either healthy, febrile or measles-vaccinated (not recorded which). This chain links TRDV1 with TRDJ1; 12 nucleotides match TRDD3. In nucleotides, the CDR3 is TGTGCTCTTGGGGAACTAAAGGTCTGGGGGATACGCGGGACCGATAAACTCATCTTT. It encodes CALGELKVWGIRGTDKLIF.